These 6 T cell receptor beta chains came from one sample sequenced in a study of blood T cell repertoires in COVID-19. Method: immunoSEQ multiplex PCR; TCRdb's copy keeps in-frame clones and lacks some. This sample yields approximately 150,000 clones, of which roughly 88% are seen a single time; approximately 1.8% belongs to the top ten. Sequencing was carried out using peripheral blood. The receptors originated from a man between 65 and 80 years old with acute or convalescent COVID-19.

In regard to this clone: Germline and junction disagree at one end, which may indicate a read error. The chain is built from TRBV2 and TRBJ1-4, with a possible D match to TRBD1 (5 bases). The CDR3 is made up of 12 amino acids. From germline, CDR1 is SNHLY and CDR2 FYNNEI. The CDR3 here is CASSEAFGTSNF. Here the CDR3 DNA reads TGTGCCAGCAGTGAAGCTTTTGGGACTTCAAATTTT.

The chain is built from TRBV5-4 and TRBJ1-6, with no clear D. V lost 1 base and J lost 6, with 8 bases in between. This CDR3 spans 14 amino acids. CDR1 and CDR2 from the germline V gene are SGHNT and YYREEE (reference sequence). CDR3 loop: CASSLIYSNSPLHF. CDR3 nucleotides: TGTGCCAGCAGCTTGATTTACAGTAATTCACCCCTCCACTTT.

The V gene is TRBV15, the J gene TRBJ1-2, with D hard to call. V was shortened by 3 bases and J by 2 bases, with 13 bases between the two germline ends. The germline V gene encodes CDR1 LNHNV and CDR2 YYDKDF (reference sequence). The CDR3 is 15 residues long. In DNA form, the CDR3 reads TGTGCCACCAGCAGGAGATTGGAGGCGAACTATGGCTACACCTTC. Translating it yields CATSRRLEANYGYTF.

V gene TRBV30 combines with J gene TRBJ1-2; maybe TRBD1 (6 bases). CDR3 length equals 16 residues. The V gene's germline CDR1 is GTSNPN and CDR2 SVGIG (reference sequence). The V end lost 0 bases, the J end lost 3 bases, and 17 bases lay between the germline ends. In DNA, the CDR3 is TGTGCCTGGAGTGTAAATGGTGGGGGCAGAGACTATGGCTACACCTTC. It translates to CAWSVNGGGRDYGYTF.

The rearrangement joins TRBV19 to TRBJ2-1; 10 positions match TRBD2. The CDR3 consists of 14 residues. Germline assignment: CDR1 LNHDA and CDR2 SQIVND (reference sequence). V trimming: 7 bases; J trimming: 6 bases; junction bases outside the gene matches: 6. CDR3 loop: CASTERGGLNEQFF. CDR3 bases: TGTGCCAGTACGGAGCGGGGGGGCCTCAATGAGCAGTTCTTC.

In its sample, this clone was seen once. V usage is TRBV28 and J usage is TRBJ2-3; 9 bases agree with TRBD1. Trimming removed 6 bases from V and 4 bases from J; junction bases left unmatched: 14. CDR1 is MDHEN and CDR2 is SYDVKM in the germline V gene. This CDR3 has 17 residues. CDR3 loop: CASSLPHPGQGADTQYF. The CDR3 DNA follows: TGTGCCAGCAGCTTACCCCACCCGGGACAGGGAGCAGATACGCAGTATTTT. Full variable domain (outside the CDR3, taken from reference TRBV28 and TRBJ2-3): DVKVTQSSRYLVKRTGEKVFLECVQDMDHENMFWYRQDPGLGLRLIYFSYDVKMKEKGDIPEGYSVSREKKERFSLILESASTNQTSMYLCASSLPHPGQGADTQYFGPGTRLTVL.